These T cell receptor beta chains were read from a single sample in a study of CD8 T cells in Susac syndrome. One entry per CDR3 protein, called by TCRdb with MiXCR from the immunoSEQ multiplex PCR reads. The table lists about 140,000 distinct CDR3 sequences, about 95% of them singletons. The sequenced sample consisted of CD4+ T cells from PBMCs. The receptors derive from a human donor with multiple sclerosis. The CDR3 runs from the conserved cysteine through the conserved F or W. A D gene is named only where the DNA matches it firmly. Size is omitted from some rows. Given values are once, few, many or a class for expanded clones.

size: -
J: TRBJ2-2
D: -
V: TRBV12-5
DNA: TGTGCTAGTGGTTCGGGCGGAGCGACCGGGGAGCTGTTTTTT
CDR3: CASGSGGATGELFF

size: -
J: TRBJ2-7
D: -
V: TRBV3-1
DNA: TGTGCCAGCAGCCAACTAACAGGGACCTACGAGCAGTACTTC
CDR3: CASSQLTGTYEQYF

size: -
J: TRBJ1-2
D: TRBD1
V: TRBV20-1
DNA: TGCAGTGCTAGATCCGGGACAGCTTATGGCTACACCTTC
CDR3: CSARSGTAYGYTF

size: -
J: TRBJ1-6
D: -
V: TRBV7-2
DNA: TGTGCCAGCAGACCCCCCCGCGGAACACCCCTCCACTTT
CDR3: CASRPPRGTPLHF

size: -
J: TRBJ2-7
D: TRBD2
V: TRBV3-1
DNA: TGTGCCAGCAGCCCCAGCGGGATAGGCTACGAGCAGTACTTC
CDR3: CASSPSGIGYEQYF

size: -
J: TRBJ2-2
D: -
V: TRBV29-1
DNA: TGCAGCGTACCGGGGGGCAGCGCGAACACCGGGGAGCTGTTTTTT
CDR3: CSVPGGSANTGELFF

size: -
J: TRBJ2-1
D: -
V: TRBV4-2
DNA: TGTGCCAGCAGCCAAGATGGGGGGACAAACAATGAGCAGTTCTTC
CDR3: CASSQDGGTNNEQFF

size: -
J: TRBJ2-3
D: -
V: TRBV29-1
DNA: TGCAGCGTAACGACCGGGACTCGTCCAGATACGCAGTATTTT
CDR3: CSVTTGTRPDTQYF

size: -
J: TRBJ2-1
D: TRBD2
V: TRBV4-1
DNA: TGCGCCAGCAGCCCAGCGACTAGCGGGAACCATGGTGAGCAGTTCTTC
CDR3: CASSPATSGNHGEQFF

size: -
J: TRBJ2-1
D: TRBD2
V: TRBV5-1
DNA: TGCGCCAGCAGTAAGACAGCGGGAGGGGTTAACAATGAGCAGTTCTTC
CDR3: CASSKTAGGVNNEQFF

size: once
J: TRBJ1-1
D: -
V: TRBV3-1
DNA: TGTGCCAGCAGCCCTTGGGGGAACACTGAAGCTTTCTTT
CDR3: CASSPWGNTEAFF

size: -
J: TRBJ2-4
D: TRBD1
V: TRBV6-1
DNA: TGTGCCAGCAGCCTGAGGACAGGGCGGTCCAAAAACATTCAGTACTTC
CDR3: CASSLRTGRSKNIQYF

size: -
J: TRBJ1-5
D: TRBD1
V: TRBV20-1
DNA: TGCAGTGCTAGGGGCCAGGGGGAGGTTCAGCCCCAGCATTTT
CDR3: CSARGQGEVQPQHF

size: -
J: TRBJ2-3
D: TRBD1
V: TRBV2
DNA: TGTGCCAGCATACGGGACAGGAGGTACACAGATACGCAGTATTTT
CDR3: CASIRDRRYTDTQYF

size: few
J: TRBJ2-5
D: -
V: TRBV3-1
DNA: TGTGCCAGCTCTCGGGGAGGAGAGACCCAGTACTTC
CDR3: CASSRGGETQYF

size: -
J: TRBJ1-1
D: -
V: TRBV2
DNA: TGTGCCGGGGGGGTAGGGAACACTGAAGCTTTCTTT
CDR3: CAGGVGNTEAFF

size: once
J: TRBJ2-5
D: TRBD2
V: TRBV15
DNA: TGTGCCACCAGCAGCCGACTAGCGGGAGGGAAAGAGACCCAGTACTTC
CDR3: CATSSRLAGGKETQYF

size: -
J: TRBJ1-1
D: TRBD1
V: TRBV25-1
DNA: TGTGCCAGCAGGGAGACAGGGGCCGTCGGTGAAGCTTTCTTT
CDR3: CASRETGAVGEAFF

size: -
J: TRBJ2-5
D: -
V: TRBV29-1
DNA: TGCAGCGTTGCCCTTCTTGCTGGCGAGACCCAGTACTTC
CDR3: CSVALLAGETQYF

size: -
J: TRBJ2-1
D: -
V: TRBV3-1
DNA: TGTGCCAGCAGCCAAGCAGGGAATAACTACAATGAGCAGTTCTTC
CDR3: CASSQAGNNYNEQFF

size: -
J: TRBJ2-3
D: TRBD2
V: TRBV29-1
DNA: TGCAGCACCTCGGGGGGTGGGGGAGCGGATACGCAGTATTTT
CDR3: CSTSGGGGADTQYF

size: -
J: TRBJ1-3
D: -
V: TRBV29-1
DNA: TGCAGCGTCGGGCTGGGGCAGGTGGGAAACACCATATATTTT
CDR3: CSVGLGQVGNTIYF

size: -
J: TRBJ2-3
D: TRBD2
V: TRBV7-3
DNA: TGTGCCAGCAGCTTAGGTCCTAGCGGCCTTAGCACAGATACGCAGTATTTT
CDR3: CASSLGPSGLSTDTQYF

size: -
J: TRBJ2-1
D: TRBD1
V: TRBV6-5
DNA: TGTGCCAGCAGTTACTCCGGGACAGGGAGGAATGAGCAGTTCTTC
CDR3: CASSYSGTGRNEQFF

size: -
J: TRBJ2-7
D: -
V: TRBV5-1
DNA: TGCGCCAGCAGCCGACCCGGCTACGAGCAGTACTTC
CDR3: CASSRPGYEQYF

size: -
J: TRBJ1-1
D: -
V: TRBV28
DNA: TGTGCCACCACAGGGAACACTGAAGCTTTCTTT
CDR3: CATTGNTEAFF

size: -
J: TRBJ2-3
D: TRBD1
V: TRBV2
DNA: TGTGCCAGCAGTGACCAGGGGGCGGGAGATACGCAGTATTTT
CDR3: CASSDQGAGDTQYF

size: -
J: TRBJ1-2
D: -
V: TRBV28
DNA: TGTGCCAGCTCCAGGGAGAGGGGCTATGGCTACACCTTC
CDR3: CASSRERGYGYTF